The entry below describes one TCR beta chain. This clone was seen only once. What antigen it recognizes has not been identified. Within one base of it there is no much larger clone, and no base qualities were kept. The CDR3 has 12 amino acids, counting the end cysteine and phenylalanine. Only the CDR3 part of the read is kept: 36 bases, read in frame from the first base. The junction carries 8 bases between V and J, which are trimmed by 3 bases and 6 bases respectively. In the germline V gene, CDR1 corresponds to ENHRY and CDR2 to SYGVKD. This sample stems from a study of blood T cell repertoires in COVID-19 (dated by TCRdb to the early 2020s). About the full investigation: Collaborator samples came from the United States, Italy and Spain and covered acute and convalescent phases of COVID-19. The prospective study material was composed of cDNA or gDNA derived from T cells, B-cell-depleted T cells, or PBMCs. Deeply sampled blood TCRbeta repertoires from subjects exposed to, actively infected with, or recovered from COVID-19 were included in the dataset. The repertoires were made available in a free public database intended to serve as a resource for research on the immune response to SARS-CoV-2. Samples were obtained from the ongoing ImmuneRACE study (first 160 participants) and from roughly 1,300 subjects provided by 6 global collaborators. Sample metadata almost always included a de-identified subject ID, COVID-19 status, age in years and sex. Where available, HLA class I and class II types were taken from metadata supplied by the sample provider and were not determined by assay-based typing. Beyond this particular receptor, the publication reports: The quantity of clinical and demographic metadata differed by source and by participant and was supplied without curation.

The immunoSEQ Assay, a bias-controlled multiplex PCR, was used to amplify TCRbeta CDR3 regions from genomic DNA. Turning to the authors' computational methods: The number of nucleated cells in each sample was estimated from the amplification of reference gene primers within the assay. To quantify the absolute abundance of each unique TCRbeta CDR3 rearrangement, sequence reads were collapsed and filtered. Productive Simpson clonality was computed per sample as the square root of Simpson's diversity index over productive rearrangements. Here the immuneACCESS table is served through TCRdb, limited to in-frame sequences with V and J called. Missing clones are a known gap in these copies; in checked studies unresolved V genes cover under half, and the rest lacks a known reason. The V and J calls and clone size come from that table; D and trimming were worked out from the DNA. The sample has over 150,000 clones on record, about 80% of them singletons. The top ten constitute about 31% of the sample.

Collaborating institutions collected whole blood in K2EDTA tubes following their own protocols. For TCRbeta analysis, collaborators shipped samples as frozen whole blood, isolated PBMCs, or DNA extracted from either of those sample types. The sequence joins TRBV10-3 to TRBJ1-2, with an unclear D gene assignment. This TCR derives from a woman aged 60 to 75 with acute or convalescent COVID-19. Material for sequencing was peripheral blood. For the CDR3, the sequence is CAISEGGDGYTF. The DNA sequence is given as TGTGCCATCAGTGAAGGCGGGGATGGCTACACCTTC.